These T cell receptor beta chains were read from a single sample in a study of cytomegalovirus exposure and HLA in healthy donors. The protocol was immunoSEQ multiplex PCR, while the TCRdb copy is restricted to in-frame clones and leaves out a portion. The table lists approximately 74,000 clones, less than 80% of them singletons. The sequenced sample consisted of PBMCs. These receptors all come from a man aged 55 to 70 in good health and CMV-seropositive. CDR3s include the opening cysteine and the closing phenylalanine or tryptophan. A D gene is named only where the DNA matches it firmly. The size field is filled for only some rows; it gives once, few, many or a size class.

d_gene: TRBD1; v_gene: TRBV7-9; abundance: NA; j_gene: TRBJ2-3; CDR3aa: CASSPLPGQGHNTQYF; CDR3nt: TGTGCCAGCAGTCCCCTCCCGGGACAGGGTCACAATACGCAGTATTTT
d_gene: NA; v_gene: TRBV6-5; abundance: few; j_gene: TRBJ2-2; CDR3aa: CASSARTNTGELFF; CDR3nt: TGTGCCAGCAGTGCTAGGACTAACACCGGGGAGCTGTTTTTT
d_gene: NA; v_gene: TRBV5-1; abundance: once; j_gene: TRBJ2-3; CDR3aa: CASSLAESTDTQYF; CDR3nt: TGCGCCAGCAGCTTGGCCGAGAGCACAGATACGCAGTATTTT
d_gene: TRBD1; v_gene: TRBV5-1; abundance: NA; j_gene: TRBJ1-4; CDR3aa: CASGSSTGEGEKLFF; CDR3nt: TGCGCCAGCGGGAGTTCGACAGGGGAGGGGGAAAAACTGTTTTTT
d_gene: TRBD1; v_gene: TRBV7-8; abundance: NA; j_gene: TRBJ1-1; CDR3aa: CASSWEARTGADTEAFF; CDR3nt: TGTGCCAGCAGCTGGGAGGCTAGGACAGGGGCGGACACTGAAGCTTTCTTT
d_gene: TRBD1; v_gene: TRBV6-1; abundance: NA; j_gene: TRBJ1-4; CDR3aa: CASSYGTGEEKLFF; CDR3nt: TGTGCCAGCAGTTATGGGACAGGGGAAGAAAAACTGTTTTTT
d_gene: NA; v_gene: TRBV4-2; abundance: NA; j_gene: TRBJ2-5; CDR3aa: CASSQEWLTETQYF; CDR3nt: TGTGCCAGCAGCCAAGAGTGGCTTACAGAGACCCAGTACTTC
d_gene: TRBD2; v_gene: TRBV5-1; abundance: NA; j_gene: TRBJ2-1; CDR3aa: CASSSISGTSYNEQFF; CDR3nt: TGCGCCAGCAGCTCAATTAGCGGGACGTCCTACAATGAGCAGTTCTTC
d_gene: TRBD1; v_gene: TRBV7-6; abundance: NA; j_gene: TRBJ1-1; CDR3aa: CASSPGQMNTEAFF; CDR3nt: TGTGCCAGCAGCCCGGGACAGATGAACACTGAAGCTTTCTTT
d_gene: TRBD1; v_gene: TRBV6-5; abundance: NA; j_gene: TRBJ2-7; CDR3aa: CASSRKPTGFHEQYF; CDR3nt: TGTGCCAGCAGTCGAAAACCGACAGGGTTCCACGAGCAGTACTTC
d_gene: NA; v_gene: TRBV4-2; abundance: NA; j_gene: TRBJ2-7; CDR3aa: CASSQGGRSYEQYF; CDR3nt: TGTGCCAGCAGCCAAGGCGGCCGTTCCTACGAGCAGTACTTC
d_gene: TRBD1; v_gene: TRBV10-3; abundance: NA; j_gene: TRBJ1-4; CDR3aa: CAISETGQHATNEKLFF; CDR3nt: TGTGCCATCAGTGAGACGGGACAGCATGCAACTAATGAAAAACTGTTTTTT
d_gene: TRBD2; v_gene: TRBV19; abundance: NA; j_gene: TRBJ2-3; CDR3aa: CASSLSGGDTQYF; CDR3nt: TGTGCCAGTAGTCTCTCGGGGGGGGATACGCAGTATTTT
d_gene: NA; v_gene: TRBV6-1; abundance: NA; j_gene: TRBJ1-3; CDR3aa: CASKLGSLSGNTIYF; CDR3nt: TGTGCCAGCAAGCTTGGTAGCCTCTCTGGAAACACCATATATTTT
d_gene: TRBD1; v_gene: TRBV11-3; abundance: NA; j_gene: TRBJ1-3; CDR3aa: CASSIRDRPLSGNTIYF; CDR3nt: TGTGCCAGCAGCATTCGGGACAGACCCCTCTCTGGAAACACCATATATTTT
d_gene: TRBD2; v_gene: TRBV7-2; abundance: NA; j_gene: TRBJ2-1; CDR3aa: CASSRGGLAGGYNEQFF; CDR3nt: TGTGCCAGCAGCCGAGGGGGTCTAGCGGGAGGATACAATGAGCAGTTCTTC
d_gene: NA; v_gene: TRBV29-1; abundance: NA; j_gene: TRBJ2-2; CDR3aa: CSVELRTPHRSGELFF; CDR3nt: TGCAGCGTTGAGTTGCGGACACCTCATCGGAGCGGGGAGCTGTTTTTT
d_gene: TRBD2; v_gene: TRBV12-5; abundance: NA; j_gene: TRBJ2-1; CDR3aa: CASGSGGGNNEQFF; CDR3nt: TGTGCTAGTGGATCGGGGGGGGGTAACAATGAGCAGTTCTTC
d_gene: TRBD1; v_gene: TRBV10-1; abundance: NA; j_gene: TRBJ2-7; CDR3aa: CASSRTGIEQYF; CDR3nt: TGCGCCAGCAGTAGGACAGGGATCGAGCAGTACTTC
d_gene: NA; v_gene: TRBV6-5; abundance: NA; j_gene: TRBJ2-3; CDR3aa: CASTWRAQSTDTQYF; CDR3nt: TGTGCCAGCACTTGGAGGGCTCAAAGCACAGATACGCAGTATTTT